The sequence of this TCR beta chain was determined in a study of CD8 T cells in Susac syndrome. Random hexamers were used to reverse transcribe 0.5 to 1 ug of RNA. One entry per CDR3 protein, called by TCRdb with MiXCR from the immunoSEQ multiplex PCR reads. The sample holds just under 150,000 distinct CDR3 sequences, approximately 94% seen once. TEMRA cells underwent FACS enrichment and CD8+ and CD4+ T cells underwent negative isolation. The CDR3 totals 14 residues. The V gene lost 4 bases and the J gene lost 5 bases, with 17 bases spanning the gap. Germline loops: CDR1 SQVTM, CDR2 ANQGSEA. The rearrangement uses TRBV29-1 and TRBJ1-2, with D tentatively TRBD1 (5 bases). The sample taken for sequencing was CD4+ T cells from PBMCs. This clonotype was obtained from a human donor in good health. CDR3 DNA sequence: TGCAGCGTTGCGGAACAGGCAACCACTTATGGCTACACCTTC. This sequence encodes CSVAEQATTYGYTF.